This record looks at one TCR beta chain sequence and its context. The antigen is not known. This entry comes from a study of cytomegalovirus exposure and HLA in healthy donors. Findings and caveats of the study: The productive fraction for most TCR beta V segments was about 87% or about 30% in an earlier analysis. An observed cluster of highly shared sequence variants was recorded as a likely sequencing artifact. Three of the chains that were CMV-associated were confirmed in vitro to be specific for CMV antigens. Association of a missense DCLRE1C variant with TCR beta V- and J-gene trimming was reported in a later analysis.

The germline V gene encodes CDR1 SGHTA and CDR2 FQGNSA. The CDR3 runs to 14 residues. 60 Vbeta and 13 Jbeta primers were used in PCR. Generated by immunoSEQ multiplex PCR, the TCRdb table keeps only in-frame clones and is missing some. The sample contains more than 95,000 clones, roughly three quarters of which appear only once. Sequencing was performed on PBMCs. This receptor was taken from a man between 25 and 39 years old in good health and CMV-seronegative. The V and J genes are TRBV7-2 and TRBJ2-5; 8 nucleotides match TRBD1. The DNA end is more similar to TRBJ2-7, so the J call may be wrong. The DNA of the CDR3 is TGTGCCAGCAGCCCAGGGGGCTCTACCTACGAGCAGTACTTC. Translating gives CASSPGGSTYEQYF.